These T cell receptor beta chains were read from a single sample in a study of Tregs in tolerant kidney transplant recipients. Sequencing was performed with immunoSEQ multiplex PCR; in TCRdb, only in-frame clones are kept and a portion is missing. This table holds tens of thousands of clones, roughly 93% found once. Material: CD4+ T cells from blood (PBMCs), obtained 12 months after the transplant. The receptors derive from a human patient who received a combined kidney and bone marrow transplant. A subset of T cells may come from the graft donor. The CDR3 runs from the conserved cysteine through the conserved F or W. The D gene is left open where the match is weak. Size is stated for part of the rows, as once, few or many counts, or as a class when the clone is expanded.

cdr3_aa | cdr3_nt | clone_size | d_call | j_call | v_call
CASSLVAGGRETQYF | TGTGCCAGCAGCTTAGTGGCGGGGGGTCGGGAGACCCAGTACTTC | - | TRBD2 | TRBJ2-5 | TRBV5-6
CASSATSGRPGRETQYF | TGCGCCAGCAGCGCTACTAGCGGGAGGCCCGGTAGAGAGACCCAGTACTTC | - | TRBD2 | TRBJ2-5 | TRBV5-1
CASSLDRYQETQYF | TGTGCCAGCAGCTTAGACAGGTACCAAGAGACCCAGTACTTC | - | - | TRBJ2-5 | TRBV7-9
CASSQLSYEQYF | TGTGCCAGCAGCCAACTATCCTACGAGCAGTACTTC | - | - | TRBJ2-7 | TRBV7-9
CASSYGLAGINF | TGTGCCAGCAGCTACGGACTAGCGGGGATAAACTTC | - | TRBD2 | TRBJ2-5 | TRBV7-2
CSVTGGGTGELFF | TGCAGCGTTACAGGGGGGGGCACCGGGGAGCTGTTTTTT | - | - | TRBJ2-2 | TRBV29-1
CASSVAGGGYGYTF | TGTGCCAGCAGCGTAGCAGGGGGCGGCTATGGCTACACCTTC | - | TRBD1 | TRBJ1-2 | TRBV9
CASSTNGGIYEQYF | TGTGCCAGCAGCACCAACGGGGGGATCTACGAGCAGTACTTC | once | TRBD2 | TRBJ2-7 | TRBV5-4
CASKAFARGGWDEQFF | TGCGCCAGCAAGGCCTTCGCGCGGGGGGGCTGGGATGAGCAGTTCTTC | - | TRBD2 | TRBJ2-1 | TRBV5-1
CASSQDGRGQFF | TGCGCCAGCAGCCAAGATGGACGGGGGCAGTTCTTC | - | - | TRBJ2-1 | TRBV4-3
CASMAPGHSNSPLHF | TGTGCCAGTATGGCTCCGGGACACTCCAATTCACCCCTCCACTTT | - | - | TRBJ1-6 | TRBV19
CASSPTTGTYGYTF | TGTGCCAGCAGCCCAACGACAGGGACCTATGGCTACACCTTC | - | TRBD1 | TRBJ1-2 | TRBV7-8
CASSQVGRTYEQYF | TGCGCCAGCAGCCAAGTTGGGAGAACCTACGAGCAGTACTTC | - | - | TRBJ2-7 | TRBV4-1
CASSRRASLAISNQPQHF | TGTGCCAGCAGCAGGAGGGCCTCCTTGGCCATAAGCAATCAGCCCCAGCATTTT | - | - | TRBJ1-5 | TRBV21-1
CASSPGVAGAGETQYF | TGTGCCAGCAGTCCCGGGGTAGCGGGAGCGGGAGAGACCCAGTACTTC | - | TRBD2 | TRBJ2-5 | TRBV11-3
CSSLQRGLETQYF | TGCAGCTCCCTTCAGCGCGGGTTGGAGACCCAGTACTTC | - | - | TRBJ2-5 | TRBV29-1
CASSLVLGNSGQPPLHF | TGCGCCAGCAGCTTGGTCCTAGGGAACAGCGGGCAGCCACCCCTCCACTTT | - | - | TRBJ1-6 | TRBV5-1
CASSLVTGGSWSPLHF | TGCGCCAGCAGCTTGGTGACAGGGGGATCCTGGTCACCCCTCCACTTT | - | TRBD1 | TRBJ1-6 | TRBV5-1
CASSVGGGTAYEQYF | TGTGCCAGCAGCGTAGGCGGGGGAACTGCCTACGAGCAGTACTTC | - | TRBD2 | TRBJ2-7 | TRBV9
CASSRLGDETQYF | TGTGCCAGTAGCCGCCTAGGGGATGAGACCCAGTACTTC | once | - | TRBJ2-5 | TRBV19
CASSPQPGQSYGYTF | TGTGCCAGCTCACCACAGCCGGGACAGAGCTATGGCTACACCTTC | - | TRBD1 | TRBJ1-2 | TRBV18
CATSRDRGSYEQYF | TGTGCCACCAGCAGGGACAGGGGTTCCTACGAGCAGTACTTC | once | TRBD1 | TRBJ2-7 | TRBV15
CASSPRTGFATNEKLFF | TGTGCCAGCTCACCAAGGACAGGGTTTGCAACTAATGAAAAACTGTTTTTT | - | TRBD1 | TRBJ1-4 | TRBV18
CASSYGGVGNYGYTF | TGTGCCAGCAGTTATGGAGGAGTGGGGAACTATGGCTACACCTTC | - | - | TRBJ1-2 | TRBV6-5
CAWNRGSHQPQHF | TGTGCCTGGAATAGGGGGTCCCATCAGCCCCAGCATTTT | few | - | TRBJ1-5 | TRBV30
CASSVGLAGAKNIQYF | TGTGCCAGCAGCGTAGGGCTAGCGGGAGCCAAAAACATTCAGTACTTC | - | TRBD2 | TRBJ2-4 | TRBV9
CASSWTGVTEAFF | TGTGCCAGCAGTTGGACAGGGGTCACTGAAGCTTTCTTT | - | TRBD1 | TRBJ1-1 | TRBV27
CASSQDEFGLAGDSGISYNEQFF | TGTGCCAGCAGCCAAGACGAGTTCGGACTAGCGGGAGACTCTGGGATTTCCTACAATGAGCAGTTCTTC | - | TRBD2 | TRBJ2-1 | TRBV14
CSAREAGGVYF | TGCAGTGCTAGAGAGGCGGGGGGAGTCTATTTT | - | TRBD2 | TRBJ2-3 | TRBV20-1
CASSARPGQAISGANVLTF | TGTGCCAGCAGTGCCCGCCCGGGACAGGCGATATCTGGGGCCAACGTCCTGACTTTC | - | TRBD1 | TRBJ2-6 | TRBV2
CASSLDGTLPETQYF | TGCGCCAGCAGCTTGGACGGGACACTACCAGAGACCCAGTACTTC | - | - | TRBJ2-5 | TRBV5-1
CASSPSRREGTGLHSYEQYF | TGTGCCAGCTCACCATCCCGGAGGGAGGGCACGGGACTTCACTCCTACGAGCAGTACTTC | - | TRBD2 | TRBJ2-7 | TRBV18
CASSQSAEGQNEQYF | TGCGCCAGCAGTCAATCCGCGGAGGGTCAAAACGAGCAGTACTTC | - | - | TRBJ2-7 | TRBV23-1
CASSVRGRDGYTF | TGTGCCAGCAGTGTGAGGGGGCGGGATGGCTACACCTTC | few | TRBD1 | TRBJ1-2 | TRBV2
CASNSGGNSPLHF | TGTGCCAGCAACTCCGGGGGTAATTCCCCCCTCCACTTT | - | - | TRBJ1-6 | TRBV6-4
CASSSGGEYNEQFF | TGTGCCAGCAGCTCGGGGGGGGAGTACAATGAGCAGTTCTTC | - | TRBD2 | TRBJ2-1 | TRBV5-4
CASSRTNYGYTF | TGTGCCAGCAGTCGGACAAACTATGGCTACACCTTC | - | - | TRBJ1-2 | TRBV5-6
CASREAGLLSGNTIYF | TGTGCCAGCAGGGAGGCGGGCTTGCTCTCTGGAAACACCATATATTTT | - | - | TRBJ1-3 | TRBV2
CASSPRDSGYEQYF | TGTGCCAGCAGCCCCAGGGACTCGGGATACGAGCAGTACTTC | - | - | TRBJ2-7 | TRBV7-2
CASSQEGPRRENTGELFF | TGCGCCAGCAGCCAAGAAGGGCCCCGGCGGGAGAACACCGGGGAGCTGTTTTTT | - | - | TRBJ2-2 | TRBV4-3
CAGPGQGGEQYF | TGTGCCGGACCGGGACAGGGGGGGGAGCAGTACTTC | - | TRBD1 | TRBJ2-7 | TRBV19
CASRRDRFEPPLHF | TGTGCCAGCAGGAGGGACAGATTCGAGCCGCCCCTCCACTTT | - | TRBD1 | TRBJ1-6 | TRBV2
CASSFSPGSNTEAFF | TGCGCCAGCAGCTTCAGTCCAGGGTCGAACACTGAAGCTTTCTTT | - | - | TRBJ1-1 | TRBV5-1
CASSLSSLEAFF | TGTGCCAGCAGCTTATCCAGTTTGGAAGCTTTCTTT | - | - | TRBJ1-1 | TRBV11-1
CASSGDRGSMNTEAFF | TGTGCCAGCAGTGGGGACAGGGGATCCATGAACACTGAAGCTTTCTTT | - | TRBD1 | TRBJ1-1 | TRBV25-1
CASSTDRGRLSNEKLFF | TGTGCCAGCAGCACGGACAGGGGGCGTCTTAGTAATGAAAAACTGTTTTTT | - | TRBD1 | TRBJ1-4 | TRBV5-4